This T cell receptor (beta chain) was obtained from a study of blood T cell repertoires in COVID-19. Overall study: Acute-phase and convalescent COVID-19 samples originated in the United States, Italy and Spain. T cells, B-cell-depleted T cells, or PBMCs provided the cDNA or gDNA that served as material.

The ends lost 0 bases at V and 6 bases at J; junction bases unmatched: 3. The V gene's germline CDR1 is LGHNA and CDR2 YNFKEQ. CDR3 length equals 15 residues. In the original workflow: From reference gene primer amplification, estimates of nucleated cell counts were derived. Data came from immunoSEQ multiplex PCR; TCRdb stores just in-frame clones and leaves some out. V, J and clone size reflect that table, while D and trimming were determined from the DNA. The sample has some 4,000 clones, over 80% seen once. This clone is a singleton in its sample. The clonotype originates from a man aged 45 to 65 with active COVID-19. The sample was peripheral blood. V is TRBV4-2 and J is TRBJ2-2; 8 bases fit TRBD2. The CDR3 region is CASSQEGLDAGELFF. CDR3 bases: TGTGCCAGCAGCCAAGAGGGACTAGATGCCGGGGAGCTGTTTTTT.